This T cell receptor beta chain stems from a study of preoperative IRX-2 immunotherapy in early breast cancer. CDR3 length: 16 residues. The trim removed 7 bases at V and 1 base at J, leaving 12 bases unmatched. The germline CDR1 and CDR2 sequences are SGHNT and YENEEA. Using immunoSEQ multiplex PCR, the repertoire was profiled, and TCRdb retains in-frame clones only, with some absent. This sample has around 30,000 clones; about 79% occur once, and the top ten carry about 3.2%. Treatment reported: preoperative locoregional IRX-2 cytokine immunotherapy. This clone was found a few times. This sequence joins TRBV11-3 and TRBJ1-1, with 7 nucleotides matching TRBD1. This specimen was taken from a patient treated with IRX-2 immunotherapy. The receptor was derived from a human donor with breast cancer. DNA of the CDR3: TGTGCCAGCACACCGAGAAAGGGGGCGACGAACACTGAAGCTTTCTTT. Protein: CASTPRKGATNTEAFF. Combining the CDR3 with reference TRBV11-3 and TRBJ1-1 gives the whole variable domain EAGVVQSPRYKIIEKKQPVAFWCNPISGHNTLYWYLQNLGQGPELLIRYENEEAVDDSQLPKDRFSAERLKGVDSTLKIQPAELGDSAVYLCASTPRKGATNTEAFFGQGTRLTVV.